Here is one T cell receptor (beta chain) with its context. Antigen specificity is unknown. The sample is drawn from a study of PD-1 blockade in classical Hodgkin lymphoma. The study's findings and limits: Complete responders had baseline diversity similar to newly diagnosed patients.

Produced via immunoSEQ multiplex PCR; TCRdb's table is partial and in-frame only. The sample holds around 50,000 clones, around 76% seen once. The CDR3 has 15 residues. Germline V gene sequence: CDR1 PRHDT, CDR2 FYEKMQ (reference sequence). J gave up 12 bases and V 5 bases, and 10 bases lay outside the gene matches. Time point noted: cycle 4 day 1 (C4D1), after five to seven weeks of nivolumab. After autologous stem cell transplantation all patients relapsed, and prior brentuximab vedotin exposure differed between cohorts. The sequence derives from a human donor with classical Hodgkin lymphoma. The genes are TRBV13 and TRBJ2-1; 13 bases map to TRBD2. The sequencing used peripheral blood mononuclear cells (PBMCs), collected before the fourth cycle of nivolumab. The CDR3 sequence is CASSDGLAGVAVQFF. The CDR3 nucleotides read TGTGCCAGCAGCGACGGACTAGCGGGAGTTGCGGTGCAGTTCTTC.